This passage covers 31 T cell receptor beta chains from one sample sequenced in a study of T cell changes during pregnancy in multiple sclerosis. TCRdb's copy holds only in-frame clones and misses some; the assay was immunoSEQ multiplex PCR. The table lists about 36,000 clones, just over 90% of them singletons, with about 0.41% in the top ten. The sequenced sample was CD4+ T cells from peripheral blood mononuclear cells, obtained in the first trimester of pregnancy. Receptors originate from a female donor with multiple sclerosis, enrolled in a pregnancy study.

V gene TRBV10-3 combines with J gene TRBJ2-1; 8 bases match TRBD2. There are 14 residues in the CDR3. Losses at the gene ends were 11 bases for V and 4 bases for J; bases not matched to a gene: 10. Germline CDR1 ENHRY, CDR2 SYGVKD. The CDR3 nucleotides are TGTGCCGTCCAGCCGGGGGGGGAGTACAATGAGCAGTTCTTC. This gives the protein CAVQPGGEYNEQFF.

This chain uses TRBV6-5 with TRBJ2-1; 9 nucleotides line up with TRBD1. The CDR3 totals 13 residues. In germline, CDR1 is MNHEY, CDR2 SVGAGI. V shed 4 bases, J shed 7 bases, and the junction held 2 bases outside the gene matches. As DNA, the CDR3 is TGTGCCAGCAGTTGGGACAGGGAAAATGAGCAGTTCTTC. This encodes CASSWDRENEQFF.

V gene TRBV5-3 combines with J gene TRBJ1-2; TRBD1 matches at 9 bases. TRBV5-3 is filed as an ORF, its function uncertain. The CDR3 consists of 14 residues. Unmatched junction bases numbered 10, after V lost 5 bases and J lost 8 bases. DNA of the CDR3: TGTGCCAGAAGGTTTGTGGGACAGGGCAACGGCTACACCTTC. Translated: CARRFVGQGNGYTF.

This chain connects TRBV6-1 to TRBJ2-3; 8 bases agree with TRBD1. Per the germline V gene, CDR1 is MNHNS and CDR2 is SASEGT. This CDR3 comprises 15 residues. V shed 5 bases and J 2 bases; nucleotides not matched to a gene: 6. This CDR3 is CASSILTGATDTQYF. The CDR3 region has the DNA TGTGCCAGCAGTATATTGACAGGGGCCACAGATACGCAGTATTTT.

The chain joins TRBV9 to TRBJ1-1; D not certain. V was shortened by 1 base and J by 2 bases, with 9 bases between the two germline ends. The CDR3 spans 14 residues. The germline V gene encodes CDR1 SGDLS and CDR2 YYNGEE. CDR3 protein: CASSVIAGNTEAFF. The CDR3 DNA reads TGTGCCAGCAGCGTAATAGCCGGAAACACTGAAGCTTTCTTT.

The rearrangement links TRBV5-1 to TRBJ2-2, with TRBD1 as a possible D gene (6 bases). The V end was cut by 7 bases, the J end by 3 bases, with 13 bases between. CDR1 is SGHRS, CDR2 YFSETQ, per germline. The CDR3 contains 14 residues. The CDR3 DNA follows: TGCGCCAGCGGGGAACAGGGCCACACCGGGGAGCTGTTTTTT. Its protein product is CASGEQGHTGELFF. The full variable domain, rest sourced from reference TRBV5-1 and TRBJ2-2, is KAGVTQTPRYLIKTRGQQVTLSCSPISGHRSVSWYQQTPGQGLQFLFEYFSETQRNKGNFPGRFSGRQFSNSRSEMNVSTLELGDSALYLCASGEQGHTGELFFGEGSRLTVL.

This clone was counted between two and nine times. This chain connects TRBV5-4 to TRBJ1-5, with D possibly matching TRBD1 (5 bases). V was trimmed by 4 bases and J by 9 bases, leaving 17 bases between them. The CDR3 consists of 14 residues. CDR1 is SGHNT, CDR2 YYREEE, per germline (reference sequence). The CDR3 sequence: CASSLGGEDLPQHF. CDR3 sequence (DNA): TGTGCCAGCAGCCTGGGGGGAGAGGATCTGCCCCAGCATTTT. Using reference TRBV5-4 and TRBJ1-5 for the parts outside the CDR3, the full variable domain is ETGVTQSPTHLIKTRGQQVTLRCSSQSGHNTVSWYQQALGQGPQFIFQYYREEENGRGNFPPRFSGLQFPNYSSELNVNALELDDSALYLCASSLGGEDLPQHFGDGTRLSIL.

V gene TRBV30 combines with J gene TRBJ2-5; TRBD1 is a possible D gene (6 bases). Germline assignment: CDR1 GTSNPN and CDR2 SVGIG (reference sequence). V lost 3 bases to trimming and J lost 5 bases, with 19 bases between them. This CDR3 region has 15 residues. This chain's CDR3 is CAWRGVQGRLETQYF. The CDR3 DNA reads TGTGCCTGGAGAGGGGTACAGGGCCGGTTGGAGACCCAGTACTTC. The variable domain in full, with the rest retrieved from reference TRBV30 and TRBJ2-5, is SQTIHQWPATLVQPVGSPLSLECTVEGTSNPNLYWYRQAAGRGLQLLFYSVGIGQISSEVPQNLSASRPQDRQFILSSKKLLLSDSGFYLCAWRGVQGRLETQYFGPGTRLLVL.

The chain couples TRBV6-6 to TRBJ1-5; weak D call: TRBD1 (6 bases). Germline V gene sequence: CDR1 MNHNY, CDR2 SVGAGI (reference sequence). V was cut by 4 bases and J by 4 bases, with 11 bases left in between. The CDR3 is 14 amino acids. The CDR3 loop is CASSFGQSNQPQHF. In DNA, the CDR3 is TGTGCCAGCAGTTTCGGACAGAGTAATCAGCCCCAGCATTTT.

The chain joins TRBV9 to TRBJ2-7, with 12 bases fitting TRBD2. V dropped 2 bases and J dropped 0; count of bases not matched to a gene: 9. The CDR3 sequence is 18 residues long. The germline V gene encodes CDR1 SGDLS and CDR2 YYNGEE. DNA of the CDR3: TGTGCCAGCAGCGTGACTAGCGGGAGCGCCCTTACCTCCTACGAGCAGTACTTC. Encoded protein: CASSVTSGSALTSYEQYF.

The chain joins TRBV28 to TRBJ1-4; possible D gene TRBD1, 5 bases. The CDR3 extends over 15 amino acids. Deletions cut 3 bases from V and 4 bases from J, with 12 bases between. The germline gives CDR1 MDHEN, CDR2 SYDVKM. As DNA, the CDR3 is TGTGCCAGCAGTTTCCCAGGGAAGGGTAATGAAAAACTGTTTTTT. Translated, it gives CASSFPGKGNEKLFF.

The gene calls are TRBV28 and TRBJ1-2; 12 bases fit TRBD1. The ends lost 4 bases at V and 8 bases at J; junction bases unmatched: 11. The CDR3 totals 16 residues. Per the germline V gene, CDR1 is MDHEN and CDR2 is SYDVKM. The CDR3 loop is CASSSTGTGGARGYTF. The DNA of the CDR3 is TGTGCCAGCAGTTCTACCGGGACAGGGGGCGCGAGGGGCTACACCTTC.

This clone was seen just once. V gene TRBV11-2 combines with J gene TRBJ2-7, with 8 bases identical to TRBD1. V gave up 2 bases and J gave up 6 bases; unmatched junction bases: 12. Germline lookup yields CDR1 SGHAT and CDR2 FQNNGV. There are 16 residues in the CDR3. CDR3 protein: CASSLSHASGGGEQYF. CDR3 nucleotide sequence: TGTGCCAGCAGCTTATCCCACGCCTCAGGGGGCGGCGAGCAGTACTTC.

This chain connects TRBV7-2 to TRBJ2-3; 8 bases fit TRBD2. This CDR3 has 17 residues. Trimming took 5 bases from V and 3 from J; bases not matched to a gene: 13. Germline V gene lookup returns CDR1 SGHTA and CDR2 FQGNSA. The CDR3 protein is CASSVTRLAGSTDTQYF. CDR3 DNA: TGTGCCAGCAGCGTAACCCGCCTAGCGGGTAGTACAGATACGCAGTATTTT.

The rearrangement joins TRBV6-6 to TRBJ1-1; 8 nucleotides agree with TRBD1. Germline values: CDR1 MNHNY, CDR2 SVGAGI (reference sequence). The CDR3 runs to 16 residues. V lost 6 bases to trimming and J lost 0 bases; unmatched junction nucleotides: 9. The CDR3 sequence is CASRDRQGQLNTEAFF. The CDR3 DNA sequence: TGTGCCAGCAGAGATCGACAGGGGCAGCTGAACACTGAAGCTTTCTTT.

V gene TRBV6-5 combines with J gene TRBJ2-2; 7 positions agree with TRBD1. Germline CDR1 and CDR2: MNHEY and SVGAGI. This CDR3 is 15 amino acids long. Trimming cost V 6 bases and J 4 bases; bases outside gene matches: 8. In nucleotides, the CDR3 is TGTGCCAGCAGACCTACAGGGGTGGCCACCGGGGAGCTGTTTTTT. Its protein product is CASRPTGVATGELFF.

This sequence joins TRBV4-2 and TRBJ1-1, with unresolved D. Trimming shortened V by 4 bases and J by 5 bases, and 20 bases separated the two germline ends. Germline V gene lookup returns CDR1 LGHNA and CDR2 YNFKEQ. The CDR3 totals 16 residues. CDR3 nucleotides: TGTGCCAGCAGCCTGACCCCCACGGGAGGAGGAACTGAAGCTTTCTTT. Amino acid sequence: CASSLTPTGGGTEAFF.

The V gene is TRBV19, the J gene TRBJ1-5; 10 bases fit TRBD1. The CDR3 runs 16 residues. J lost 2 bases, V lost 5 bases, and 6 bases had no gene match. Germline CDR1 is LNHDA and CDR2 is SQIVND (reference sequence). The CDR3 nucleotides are TGTGCCAGTAGTCCTCTCGGACAGGGGGGCAATCAGCCCCAGCATTTT. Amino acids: CASSPLGQGGNQPQHF. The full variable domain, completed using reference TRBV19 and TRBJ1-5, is DGGITQSPKYLFRKEGQNVTLSCEQNLNHDAMYWYRQDPGQGLRLIYYSQIVNDFQKGDIAEGYSVSREKKESFPLTVTSAQKNPTAFYLCASSPLGQGGNQPQHFGDGTRLSIL.

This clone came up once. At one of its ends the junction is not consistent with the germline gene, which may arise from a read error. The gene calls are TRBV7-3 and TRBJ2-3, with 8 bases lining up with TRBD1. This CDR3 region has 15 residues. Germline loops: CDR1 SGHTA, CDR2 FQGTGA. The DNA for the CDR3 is TGTGCCAGCAGTTTAACGGGACAGGGCACAGATACGCAGTATTTT. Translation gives CASSLTGQGTDTQYF.

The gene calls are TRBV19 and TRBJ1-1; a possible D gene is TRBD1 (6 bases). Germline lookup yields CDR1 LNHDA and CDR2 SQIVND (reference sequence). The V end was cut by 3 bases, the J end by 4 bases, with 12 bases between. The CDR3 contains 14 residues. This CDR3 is CASSIGAGVTEAFF. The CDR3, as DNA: TGTGCCAGTAGTATTGGGGCAGGGGTCACTGAAGCTTTCTTT.

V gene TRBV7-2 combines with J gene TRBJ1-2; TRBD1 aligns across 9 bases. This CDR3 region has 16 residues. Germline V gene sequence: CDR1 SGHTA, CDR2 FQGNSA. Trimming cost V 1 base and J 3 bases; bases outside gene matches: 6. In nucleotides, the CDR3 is TGTGCCAGCAGCTTAGACAGGGGGCGGATATACTATGGCTACACCTTC. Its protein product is CASSLDRGRIYYGYTF.

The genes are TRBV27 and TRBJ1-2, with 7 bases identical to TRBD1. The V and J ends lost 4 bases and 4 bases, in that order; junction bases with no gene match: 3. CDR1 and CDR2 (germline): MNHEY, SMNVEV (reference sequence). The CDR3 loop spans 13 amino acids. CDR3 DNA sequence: TGTGCCAGCAGTTCCCGGACAGGCTATGGCTACACCTTC. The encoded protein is CASSSRTGYGYTF.

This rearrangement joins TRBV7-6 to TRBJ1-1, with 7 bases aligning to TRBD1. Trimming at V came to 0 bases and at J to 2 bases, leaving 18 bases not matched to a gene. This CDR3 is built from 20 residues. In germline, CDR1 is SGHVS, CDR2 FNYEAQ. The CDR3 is CASSLAGGSVGGIVNTEAFF. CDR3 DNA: TGTGCCAGCAGCTTAGCCGGGGGTTCGGTAGGGGGCATCGTTAACACTGAAGCTTTCTTT.

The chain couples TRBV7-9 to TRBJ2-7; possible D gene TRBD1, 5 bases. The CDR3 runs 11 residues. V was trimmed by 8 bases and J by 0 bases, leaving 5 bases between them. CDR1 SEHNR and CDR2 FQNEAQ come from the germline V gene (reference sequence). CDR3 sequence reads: CASDSSYEQYF. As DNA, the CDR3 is TGTGCCAGCGACAGCTCCTACGAGCAGTACTTC.

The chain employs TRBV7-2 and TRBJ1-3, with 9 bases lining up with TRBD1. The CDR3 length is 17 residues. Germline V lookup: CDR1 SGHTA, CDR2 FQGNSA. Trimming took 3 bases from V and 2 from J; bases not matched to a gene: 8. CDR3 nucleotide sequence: TGTGCCAGCAGCTTGGGGGGACAGGGCCAAACTGGAAACACCATATATTTT. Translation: CASSLGGQGQTGNTIYF.

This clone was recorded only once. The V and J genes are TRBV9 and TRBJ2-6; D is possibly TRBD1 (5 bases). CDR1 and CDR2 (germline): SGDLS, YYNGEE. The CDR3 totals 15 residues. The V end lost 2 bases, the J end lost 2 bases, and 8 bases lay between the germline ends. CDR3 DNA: TGTGCCAGCAGCGTCGGCAGGGCTGGGGCCAACGTCCTGACTTTC. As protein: CASSVGRAGANVLTF.

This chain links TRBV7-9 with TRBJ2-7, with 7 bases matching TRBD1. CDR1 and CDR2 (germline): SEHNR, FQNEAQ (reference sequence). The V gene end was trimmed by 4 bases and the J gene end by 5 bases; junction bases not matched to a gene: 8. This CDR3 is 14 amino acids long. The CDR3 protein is CASSSDRDANEQYF. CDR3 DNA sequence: TGTGCCAGCAGCTCCGACAGGGACGCTAACGAGCAGTACTTC.

The CDR3 nucleotides read TGCAGTGCGGTCAGGACCGGGGAGCTGTTTTTT. Residues: CSAVRTGELFF. The genes are TRBV20-1 and TRBJ2-2; D is undetermined. The V end was cut by 6 bases, the J end by 5 bases, with 7 bases between. Germline loops: CDR1 DFQATT, CDR2 SNEGSKA (reference sequence). The CDR3 has 11 amino acids.

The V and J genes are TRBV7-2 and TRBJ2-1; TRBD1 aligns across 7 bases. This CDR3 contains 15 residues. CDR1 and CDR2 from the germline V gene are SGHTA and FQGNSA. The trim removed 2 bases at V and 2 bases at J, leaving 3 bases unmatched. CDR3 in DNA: TGTGCCAGCAGCTTAACCGGGACAGCCTACAATGAGCAGTTCTTC. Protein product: CASSLTGTAYNEQFF.

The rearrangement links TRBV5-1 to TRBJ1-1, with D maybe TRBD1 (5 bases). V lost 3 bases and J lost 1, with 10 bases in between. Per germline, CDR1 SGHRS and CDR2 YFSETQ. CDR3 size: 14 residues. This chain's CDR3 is CASSSQGGNTEAFF. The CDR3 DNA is TGCGCCAGCAGCTCTCAGGGAGGGAACACTGAAGCTTTCTTT.

As DNA, the CDR3 is TGCGCCAGCAGCTCGGGTTTGACTGGAAACACCATATATTTT. Translated, it gives CASSSGLTGNTIYF. The V gene is TRBV5-1, the J gene TRBJ1-3; the D is unclear. V lost 3 bases to trimming and J lost 2 bases, with 9 bases between them. This CDR3 contains 14 residues. CDR1 and CDR2 from the germline V gene are SGHRS and YFSETQ.